This T cell receptor (beta chain) comes out of a study of blood T cell repertoires in COVID-19. About the study: Spain, Italy and the United States supplied samples that represented acute and convalescent COVID-19. PBMCs, B-cell-depleted T cells, or T cells were the source of the cDNA or gDNA that made up the material.

In the original workflow: Scientists estimated how many nucleated cells there were by amplifying reference gene primers. The method was immunoSEQ multiplex PCR; TCRdb's version includes in-frame clones alone and lacks a portion of them. V, J and clone size are those of that table, while D and trimming were read from the DNA. This sample has approximately 70,000 clones, with about 80% found just once. CDR3 size: 15 residues. Germline values: CDR1 LGHDT, CDR2 YNNKEL (reference sequence). V lost 3 bases and J lost 7, with 18 bases in between. The table lists this clone with a few counts. V is TRBV3-1 (or the pseudogene TRBV3-2) and J is TRBJ1-2; the D gene is possibly TRBD1 (5 bases). Sequencing was carried out using peripheral blood. This sequence originates from a human donor in a cohort sampled during active COVID-19. Written as DNA, the CDR3 is TGTGCCAGCAGCCAGGCTGACAGTTCTATGAGTGGCTACACCTTC. It codes for CASSQADSSMSGYTF.